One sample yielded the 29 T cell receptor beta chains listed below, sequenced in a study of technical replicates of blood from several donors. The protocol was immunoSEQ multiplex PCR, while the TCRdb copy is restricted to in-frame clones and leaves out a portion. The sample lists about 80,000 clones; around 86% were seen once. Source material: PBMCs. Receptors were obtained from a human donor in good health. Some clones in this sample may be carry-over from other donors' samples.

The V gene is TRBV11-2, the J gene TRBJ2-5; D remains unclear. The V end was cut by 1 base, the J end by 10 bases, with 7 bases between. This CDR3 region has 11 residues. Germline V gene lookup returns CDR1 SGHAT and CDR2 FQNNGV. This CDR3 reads CASSLGYGQYF. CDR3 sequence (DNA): TGTGCCAGCAGCTTAGGCTATGGCCAGTACTTC.

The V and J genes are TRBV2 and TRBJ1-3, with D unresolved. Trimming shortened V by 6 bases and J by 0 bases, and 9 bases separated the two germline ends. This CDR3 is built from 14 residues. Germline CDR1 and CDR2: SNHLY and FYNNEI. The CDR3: CASRAGVSGNTIYF. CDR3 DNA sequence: TGTGCCAGCAGGGCAGGTGTCTCTGGAAACACCATATATTTT.

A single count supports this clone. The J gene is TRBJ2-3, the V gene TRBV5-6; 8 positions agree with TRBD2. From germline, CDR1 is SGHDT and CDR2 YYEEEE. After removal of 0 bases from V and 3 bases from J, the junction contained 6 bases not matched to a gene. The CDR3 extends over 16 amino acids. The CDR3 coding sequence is TGTGCCAGCAGCTTGGAAGGAGTAGCGGGAACAGATACGCAGTATTTT. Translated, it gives CASSLEGVAGTDTQYF.

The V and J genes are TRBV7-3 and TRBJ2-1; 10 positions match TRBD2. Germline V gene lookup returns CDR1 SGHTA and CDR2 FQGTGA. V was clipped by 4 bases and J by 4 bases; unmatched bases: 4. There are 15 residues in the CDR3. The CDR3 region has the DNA TGTGCCAGCAGCTCTTTAGCGGGAGGTTACAATGAGCAGTTCTTC. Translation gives CASSSLAGGYNEQFF.

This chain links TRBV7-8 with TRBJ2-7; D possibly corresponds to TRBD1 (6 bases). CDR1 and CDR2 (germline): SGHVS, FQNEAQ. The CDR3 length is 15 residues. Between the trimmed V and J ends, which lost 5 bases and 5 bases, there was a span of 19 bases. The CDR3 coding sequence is TGTGCCAGCAGCCCTCGAGGGCAGGGGTTCCACGAGCAGTACTTC. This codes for CASSPRGQGFHEQYF. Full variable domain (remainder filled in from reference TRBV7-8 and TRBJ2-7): GAGVSQSPRYKVAKRGQDVALRCDPISGHVSLFWYQQALGQGPEFLTYFQNEAQLDKSGLPSDRFFAERPEGSVSTLKIQRTQQEDSAVYLCASSPRGQGFHEQYFGPGTRLTVT.

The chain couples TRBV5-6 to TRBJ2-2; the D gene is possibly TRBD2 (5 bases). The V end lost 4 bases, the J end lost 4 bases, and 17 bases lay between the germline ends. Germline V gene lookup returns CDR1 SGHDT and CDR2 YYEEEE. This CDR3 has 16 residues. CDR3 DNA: TGTGCCAGCAGCACCCGAGGGCCGACTTCCACCGGGGAGCTGTTTTTT. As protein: CASSTRGPTSTGELFF.

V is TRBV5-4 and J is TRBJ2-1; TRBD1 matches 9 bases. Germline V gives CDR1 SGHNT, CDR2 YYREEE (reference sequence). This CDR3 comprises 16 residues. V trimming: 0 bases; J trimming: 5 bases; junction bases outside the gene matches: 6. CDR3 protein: CASSLGGTGRNNEQFF. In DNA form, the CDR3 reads TGTGCCAGCAGCTTGGGAGGGACAGGGCGGAACAATGAGCAGTTCTTC.

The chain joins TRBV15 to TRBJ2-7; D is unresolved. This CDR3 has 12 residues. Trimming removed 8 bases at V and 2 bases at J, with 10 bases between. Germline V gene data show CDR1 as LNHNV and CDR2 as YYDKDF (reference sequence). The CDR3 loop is CATLAATYEQYF. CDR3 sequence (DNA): TGTGCCACCCTTGCGGCGACCTACGAGCAGTACTTC.

The CDR3 sequence is CASRARLAGGEETQYF. Written as DNA, the CDR3 is TGTGCCAGCAGGGCTAGACTAGCGGGGGGGGAAGAGACCCAGTACTTC. The chain is built from TRBV2 and TRBJ2-5, with 14 nucleotides matching TRBD2. V shed 6 bases, J shed 3 bases, and the junction held 6 bases outside the gene matches. Per the germline V gene, CDR1 is SNHLY and CDR2 is FYNNEI. This CDR3 is built from 16 residues.

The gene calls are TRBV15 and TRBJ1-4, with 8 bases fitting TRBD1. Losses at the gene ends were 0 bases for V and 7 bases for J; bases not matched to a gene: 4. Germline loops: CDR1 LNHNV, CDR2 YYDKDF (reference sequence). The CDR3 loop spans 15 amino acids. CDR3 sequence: CATSRDLTGAEKLFF. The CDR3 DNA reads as TGTGCCACCAGCAGAGATTTGACAGGGGCTGAAAAACTGTTTTTT.

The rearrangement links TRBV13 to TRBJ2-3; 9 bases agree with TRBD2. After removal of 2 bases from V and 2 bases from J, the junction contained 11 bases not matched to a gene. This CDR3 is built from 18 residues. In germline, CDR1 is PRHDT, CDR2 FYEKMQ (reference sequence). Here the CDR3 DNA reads TGTGCCAGCAGCTTAATGACAGCTAGCGGGGTGTACACAGATACGCAGTATTTT. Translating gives CASSLMTASGVYTDTQYF.

CDR3 loop: CATAPSSKGGGEQFF. The CDR3 coding sequence is TGTGCCACCGCCCCTTCCTCTAAAGGGGGGGGCGAGCAGTTCTTC. This sequence joins TRBV10-3 and TRBJ2-1; D is perhaps TRBD2 (7 bases). Trimming removed 10 bases from V and 10 bases from J, with 26 bases in between. The length of the CDR3 is 15 residues. Per germline, CDR1 ENHRY and CDR2 SYGVKD.

The chain's CDR3 is CASSANAGNPEAFF. As DNA, the CDR3 is TGCGCCAGCAGCGCCAACGCGGGGAATCCTGAAGCTTTCTTT. This sequence joins TRBV5-1 and TRBJ1-1; no reliable D call. The CDR3 consists of 14 residues. V lost 4 bases and J 6 bases, leaving 16 bases between the germline ends. CDR1 SGHRS and CDR2 YFSETQ come from the germline V gene.

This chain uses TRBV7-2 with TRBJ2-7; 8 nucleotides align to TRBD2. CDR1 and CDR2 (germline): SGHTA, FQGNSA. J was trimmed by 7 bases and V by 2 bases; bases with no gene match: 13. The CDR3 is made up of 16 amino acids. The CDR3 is CASSLQSGRSWGEQYF. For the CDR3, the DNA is TGTGCCAGCAGCTTACAAAGCGGGAGAAGTTGGGGGGAGCAGTACTTC.

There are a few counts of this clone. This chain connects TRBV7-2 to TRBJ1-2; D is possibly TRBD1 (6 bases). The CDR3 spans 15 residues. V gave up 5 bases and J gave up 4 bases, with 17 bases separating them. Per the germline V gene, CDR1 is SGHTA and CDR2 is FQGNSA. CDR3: CASSPRDTASYGYTF. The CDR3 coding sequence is TGTGCCAGCAGCCCCCGGGACACAGCTAGCTATGGCTACACCTTC.

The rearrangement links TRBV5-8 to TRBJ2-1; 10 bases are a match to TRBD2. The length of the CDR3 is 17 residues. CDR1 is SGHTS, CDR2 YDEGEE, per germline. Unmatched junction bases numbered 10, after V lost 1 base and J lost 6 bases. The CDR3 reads CASSLTRGSGGSNEQFF. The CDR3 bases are TGTGCCAGCAGCTTGACCCGCGGTAGCGGGGGGAGCAATGAGCAGTTCTTC. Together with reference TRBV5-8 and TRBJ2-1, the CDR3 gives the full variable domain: EAGVTQSPTHLIKTRGQQATLRCSPISGHTSVYWYQQALGLGLQFLLWYDEGEERNRGNFPPRFSGRQFPNYSSELNVNALELEDSALYLCASSLTRGSGGSNEQFFGPGTRLTVL.

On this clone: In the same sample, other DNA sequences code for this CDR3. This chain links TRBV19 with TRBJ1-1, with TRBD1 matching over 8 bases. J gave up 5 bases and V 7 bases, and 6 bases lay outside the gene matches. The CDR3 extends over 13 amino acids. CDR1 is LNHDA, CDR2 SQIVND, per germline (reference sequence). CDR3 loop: CASKEDRGTEAFF. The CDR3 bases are TGTGCCAGTAAGGAAGACAGGGGAACTGAAGCTTTCTTT.

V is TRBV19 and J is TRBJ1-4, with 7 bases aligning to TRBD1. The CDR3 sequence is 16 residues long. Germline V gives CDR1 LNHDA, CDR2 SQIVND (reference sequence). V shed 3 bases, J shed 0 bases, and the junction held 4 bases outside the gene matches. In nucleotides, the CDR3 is TGTGCCAGTAGTATCATCCAGGGGGCAACTAATGAAAAACTGTTTTTT. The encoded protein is CASSIIQGATNEKLFF.

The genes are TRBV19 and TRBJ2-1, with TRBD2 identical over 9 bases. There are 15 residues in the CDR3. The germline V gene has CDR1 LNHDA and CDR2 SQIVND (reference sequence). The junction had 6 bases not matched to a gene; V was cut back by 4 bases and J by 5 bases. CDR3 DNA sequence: TGTGCCAGTAGTAGGGCGGGGGGGAGGAACAATGAGCAGTTCTTC. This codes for CASSRAGGRNNEQFF.

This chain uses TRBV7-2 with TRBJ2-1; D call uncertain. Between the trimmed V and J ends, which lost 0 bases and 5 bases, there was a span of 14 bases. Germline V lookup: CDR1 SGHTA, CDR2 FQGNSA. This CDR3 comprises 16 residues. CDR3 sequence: CASSLASRPMDNEQFF. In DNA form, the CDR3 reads TGTGCCAGCAGCTTAGCGTCTAGGCCCATGGACAATGAGCAGTTCTTC.

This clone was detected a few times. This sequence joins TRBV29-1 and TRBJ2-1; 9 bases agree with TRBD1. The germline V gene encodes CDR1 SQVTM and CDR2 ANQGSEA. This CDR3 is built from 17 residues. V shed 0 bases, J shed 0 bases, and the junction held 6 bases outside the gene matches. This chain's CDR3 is CSVEDPLTGGSYNEQFF. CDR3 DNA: TGCAGCGTTGAAGATCCGTTGACAGGGGGCTCCTACAATGAGCAGTTCTTC.

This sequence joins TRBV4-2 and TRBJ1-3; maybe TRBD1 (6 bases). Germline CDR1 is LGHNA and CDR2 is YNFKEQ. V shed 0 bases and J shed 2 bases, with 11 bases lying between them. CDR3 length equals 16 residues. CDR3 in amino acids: CASSQEGAGAGNTIYF. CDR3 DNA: TGTGCCAGCAGCCAAGAAGGGGCAGGGGCTGGAAACACCATATATTTT.

CDR3 bases: TGTGCCAGCAGCTTGGTGGGAGGGGGAAACAATGAGCAGTTCTTC. Its translation is CASSLVGGGNNEQFF. The gene calls are TRBV13 and TRBJ2-1; a possible D gene is TRBD2 (7 bases). Trimming took 3 bases from V and 5 from J, leaving 14 bases between them. The CDR3 runs to 15 residues. Germline CDR1 reads PRHDT; CDR2 reads FYEKMQ (reference sequence). Based on the CDR3 plus reference TRBV13 and TRBJ2-1, the full variable domain is AAGVIQSPRHLIKEKRETATLKCYPIPRHDTVYWYQQGPGQDPQFLISFYEKMQSDKGSIPDRFSAQQFSDYHSELNMSSLELGDSALYFCASSLVGGGNNEQFFGPGTRLTVL.

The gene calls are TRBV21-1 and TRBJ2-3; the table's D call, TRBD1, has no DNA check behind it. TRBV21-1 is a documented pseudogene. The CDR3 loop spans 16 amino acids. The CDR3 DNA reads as TGTGCCAGCAGCAAAGATGGCCGCACAACCACAGATACGCAGTATTTT. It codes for CASSKDGRTTTDTQYF.

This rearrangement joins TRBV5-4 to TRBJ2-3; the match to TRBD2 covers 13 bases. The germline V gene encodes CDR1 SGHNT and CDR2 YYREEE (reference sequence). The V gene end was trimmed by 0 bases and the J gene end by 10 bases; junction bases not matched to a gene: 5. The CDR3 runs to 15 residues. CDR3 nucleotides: TGTGCCAGCAGCTTGGGGACTAGCGGGAGTACCGCGCAGTATTTT. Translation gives CASSLGTSGSTAQYF.

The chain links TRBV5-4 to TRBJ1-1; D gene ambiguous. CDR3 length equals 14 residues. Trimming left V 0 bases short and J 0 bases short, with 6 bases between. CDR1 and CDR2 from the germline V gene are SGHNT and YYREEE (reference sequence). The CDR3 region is CASSLESVNTEAFF. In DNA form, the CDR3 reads TGTGCCAGCAGCTTGGAGTCGGTGAACACTGAAGCTTTCTTT.

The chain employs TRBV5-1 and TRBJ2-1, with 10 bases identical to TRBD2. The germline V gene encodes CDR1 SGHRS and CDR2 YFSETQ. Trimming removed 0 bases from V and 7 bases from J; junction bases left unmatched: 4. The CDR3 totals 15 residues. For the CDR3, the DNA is TGCGCCAGCAGCTTGGTATATAGCGGGGGGAATGAGCAGTTCTTC. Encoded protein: CASSLVYSGGNEQFF.

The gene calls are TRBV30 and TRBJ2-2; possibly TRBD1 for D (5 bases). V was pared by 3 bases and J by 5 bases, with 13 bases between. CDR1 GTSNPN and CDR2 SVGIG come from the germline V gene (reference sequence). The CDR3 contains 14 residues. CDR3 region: CAWRHGHHTGELFF. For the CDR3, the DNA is TGTGCCTGGAGACATGGACACCATACCGGGGAGCTGTTTTTT.

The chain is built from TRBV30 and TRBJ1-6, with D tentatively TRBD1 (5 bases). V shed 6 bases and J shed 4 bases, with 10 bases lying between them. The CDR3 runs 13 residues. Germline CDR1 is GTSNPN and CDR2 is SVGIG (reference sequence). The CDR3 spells CACRGEYNSPLHF. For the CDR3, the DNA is TGTGCCTGCCGGGGGGAGTATAATTCACCCCTCCACTTT.